Presented here are 26 T cell receptor beta chains from one specimen sequenced in a study of shared clonotypes between healthy human individuals. Using immunoSEQ multiplex PCR, the repertoire was profiled, and TCRdb retains in-frame clones only, with some absent. The sample consists of roughly 520,000 clones, approximately 95% of them appearing once. The source material was naive CD4+ T cells sorted from blood. Subset meaning: CD45RA+ positively selected. The source is a woman aged 25 to 39 in good health.

The chain employs TRBV19 and TRBJ1-2, with 7 bases lining up with TRBD1. Unmatched junction bases numbered 17, after V lost 7 bases and J lost 6 bases. Germline values: CDR1 LNHDA, CDR2 SQIVND (reference sequence). The CDR3 sequence is 16 residues long. The chain's CDR3 is CASTHAPHRGLNGYTF. In DNA form, the CDR3 reads TGTGCCAGTACCCATGCGCCCCACAGGGGTCTAAATGGCTACACCTTC.

V is TRBV28 and J is TRBJ2-1; TRBD2 agrees at 9 bases. Germline values: CDR1 MDHEN, CDR2 SYDVKM. Trimming cost V 6 bases and J 0 bases; bases outside gene matches: 9. The CDR3 extends over 17 amino acids. Written as DNA, the CDR3 is TGTGCCAGCAGCCCAGGACTAGCGTTATTCTCCTACAATGAGCAGTTCTTC. Translated: CASSPGLALFSYNEQFF.

The V gene is TRBV5-8, the J gene TRBJ1-3; TRBD1 aligns across 8 bases. CDR1 SGHTS and CDR2 YDEGEE come from the germline V gene. With 5 bases clipped from V and 6 bases from J, the junction kept 10 bases outside the gene matches. This CDR3 is 15 amino acids long. The CDR3 DNA sequence: TGTGCCAGCAGTTCCGGACAGGGAGTAGAAAACACCATATATTTT. Its protein is CASSSGQGVENTIYF.

This chain uses TRBV6-4 with TRBJ1-1; the D is unclear. With 3 bases removed from V and 1 base from J, the gap between germline ends came to 6 bases. Germline lookup yields CDR1 MRHNA and CDR2 SNTAGT. This CDR3 has 13 residues. The CDR3 protein is CASSEMENTEAFF. The CDR3 DNA reads as TGTGCCAGCAGTGAAATGGAGAACACTGAAGCTTTCTTT.

Here the CDR3 reads CASSGQGFGYTF. CDR3 nucleotide sequence: TGTGCCAGCAGTGGACAGGGATTTGGCTACACCTTC. V gene TRBV25-1 combines with J gene TRBJ1-2, with TRBD1 matching 7 bases. V gave up 4 bases and J gave up 7 bases; unmatched junction bases: 3. The V gene's germline CDR1 is MGHDK and CDR2 SYGVNS. This CDR3 region has 12 residues.

This sequence joins TRBV28 and TRBJ1-2; 8 positions agree with TRBD1. This CDR3 contains 12 residues. Germline V gives CDR1 MDHEN, CDR2 SYDVKM. V was clipped by 8 bases and J by 8 bases; unmatched bases: 7. This chain's CDR3 is CASVTGVRGYTF. CDR3 bases: TGTGCCAGCGTGACAGGGGTGCGGGGCTACACCTTC.

Written as DNA, the CDR3 is TGTGCCAGCACCGGGACAGGGGGTCCCGGGGAGCTGTTTTTT. Amino acids: CASTGTGGPGELFF. This chain joins TRBV6-1 and TRBJ2-2; 11 bases match TRBD1. Germline V gene sequence: CDR1 MNHNS, CDR2 SASEGT. The ends lost 7 bases at V and 6 bases at J; junction bases unmatched: 4. The CDR3 runs to 14 residues.

The count of this clone is one. The V gene is TRBV7-9, the J gene TRBJ2-7, with TRBD1 identical over 7 bases. In germline, CDR1 is SEHNR, CDR2 FQNEAQ (reference sequence). The CDR3 length is 15 residues. Trimming cost V 7 bases and J 3 bases; bases outside gene matches: 12. The CDR3 here is CASTTTGTADYEQYF. CDR3 bases: TGTGCCAGCACGACCACCGGGACAGCAGACTACGAGCAGTACTTC.

The V gene is TRBV21-1, the J gene TRBJ1-1; TRBD1, the table's D call, lacks a check against the DNA. TRBV21-1 is listed as a pseudogene. The CDR3 has 13 residues. The CDR3 DNA reads as TGTGCCAGCAGCAAAAGGGGGCGCACTGAAGCTTTCTTT. Translated: CASSKRGRTEAFF.

In its sample, this clone was seen once. The chain links TRBV29-1 to TRBJ2-7, with TRBD2 matching over 7 bases. Germline CDR1 SQVTM, CDR2 ANQGSEA. V lost 6 bases and J lost 3; bases outside the gene matches: 11. This CDR3 has 14 amino acids. DNA for the CDR3: TGCAGCGTGGGGAGATTGGGAGGGGACTACGAGCAGTACTTC. Translation: CSVGRLGGDYEQYF.

The V call is TRBV7-2, the J call TRBJ2-7; D unclear. This CDR3 has 14 amino acids. Germline V gene lookup returns CDR1 SGHTA and CDR2 FQGNSA. Trimming removed 5 bases at V and 1 base at J, with 12 bases between. The CDR3 nucleotides read TGTGCCAGCAGCCTCGGAACGGATTCCTACGAGCAGTACTTC. It encodes CASSLGTDSYEQYF.

The genes are TRBV5-4 and TRBJ1-6; 11 positions agree with TRBD1. Germline V gene data show CDR1 as SGHNT and CDR2 as YYREEE (reference sequence). Trimming at V came to 3 bases and at J to 7 bases, leaving 0 bases not matched to a gene. This CDR3 has 14 amino acids. CDR3 in amino acids: CASSWDRGNSPLHF. In nucleotides, the CDR3 is TGTGCCAGCAGCTGGGACAGGGGGAATTCACCCCTCCACTTT.

This clone was observed once. The chain combines TRBV28 with TRBJ1-4; no clear D gene. Trimming took off 7 bases at V and 8 bases at J, with 17 bases between the two ends. Germline loops: CDR1 MDHEN, CDR2 SYDVKM. The CDR3 is 14 amino acids. CDR3: CASTSPGLGEKLFF. The CDR3 region has the DNA TGTGCCAGCACCTCCCCCGGTCTTGGGGAAAAACTGTTTTTT. Full variable domain (rest looked up from reference TRBV28 and TRBJ1-4): DVKVTQSSRYLVKRTGEKVFLECVQDMDHENMFWYRQDPGLGLRLIYFSYDVKMKEKGDIPEGYSVSREKKERFSLILESASTNQTSMYLCASTSPGLGEKLFFGSGTQLSVL.

This chain links TRBV5-8 with TRBJ1-1; 7 bases agree with TRBD1. Trimming at V came to 4 bases and at J to 3 bases, leaving 12 bases not matched to a gene. CDR1 is SGHTS, CDR2 YDEGEE, per germline. The CDR3 totals 16 residues. CDR3 sequence reads: CASSAGTEGLYTEAFF. The CDR3 DNA follows: TGTGCCAGCAGCGCCGGGACAGAGGGACTCTACACTGAAGCTTTCTTT.

The CDR3 region has the DNA TGTGCCAGTAGTATAGGGGGTAGCGGCACCTACGAGCAGTACTTC. Encoded protein: CASSIGGSGTYEQYF. This chain connects TRBV19 to TRBJ2-7; the D gene is possibly TRBD2 (6 bases). The V gene lost 1 base and the J gene lost 2 bases, with 12 bases spanning the gap. The CDR3 loop spans 15 amino acids. Germline loops: CDR1 LNHDA, CDR2 SQIVND (reference sequence).

The chain is built from TRBV7-9 and TRBJ2-2; 7 bases agree with TRBD2. Looked up from germline, CDR1 is SEHNR and CDR2 is FQNEAQ (reference sequence). The trim removed 5 bases at V and 0 bases at J, leaving 3 bases unmatched. The CDR3 has 15 amino acids. CDR3 in DNA: TGTGCCAGCAGCCCCGGACTAGCGAACACCGGGGAGCTGTTTTTT. This translates into CASSPGLANTGELFF.

This chain connects TRBV28 to TRBJ1-2, with no clear D. The germline V gene has CDR1 MDHEN and CDR2 SYDVKM. This CDR3 has 15 residues. V was cut by 7 bases and J by 2 bases, with 17 bases left in between. The CDR3 DNA reads as TGTGCCAGCACCGAACCCTTCAAAGGAAACTATGGCTACACCTTC. Its translation is CASTEPFKGNYGYTF.

The chain carries TRBV7-9 and TRBJ2-7; 14 nucleotides align to TRBD2. Germline CDR1 is SEHNR and CDR2 is FQNEAQ (reference sequence). Unmatched junction bases numbered 13, after V lost 6 bases and J lost 6 bases. The CDR3 consists of 17 residues. The CDR3 spells CASSRLAGGPSKAEQYF. In DNA, the CDR3 is TGTGCCAGCAGTCGACTAGCGGGAGGGCCTAGTAAAGCCGAGCAGTACTTC. Filled out from reference TRBV7-9 and TRBJ2-7, the complete variable domain reads DTGVSQNPRHKITKRGQNVTFRCDPISEHNRLYWYRQTLGQGPEFLTYFQNEAQLEKSRLLSDRFSAERPKGSFSTLEIQRTEQGDSAMYLCASSRLAGGPSKAEQYFGPGTRLTVT.

The chain recombines TRBV19 with TRBJ2-6; 8 bases fit TRBD1. Looked up from germline, CDR1 is LNHDA and CDR2 is SQIVND (reference sequence). V shed 5 bases and J 0 bases; nucleotides not matched to a gene: 3. This CDR3 has 16 residues. Here the CDR3 DNA reads TGTGCCAGTAGTTTGGACAGGGACTCTGGGGCCAACGTCCTGACTTTC. It encodes CASSLDRDSGANVLTF.

This sequence joins TRBV6-5 and TRBJ2-7, with TRBD1 matching 10 bases. Trimming cost V 4 bases and J 5 bases; bases outside gene matches: 8. The CDR3 is made up of 15 amino acids. Germline V lookup: CDR1 MNHEY, CDR2 SVGAGI. CDR3 residues: CASSWDRGEGHEQYF. The CDR3 region has the DNA TGTGCCAGCAGTTGGGACAGGGGCGAAGGACACGAGCAGTACTTC.

The CDR3 DNA reads TGTGCCACCAGCATCGGACCGATGAACACTGAAGCTTTCTTT. Amino acid sequence: CATSIGPMNTEAFF. V is TRBV15 and J is TRBJ1-1; D call uncertain. The length of the CDR3 is 14 residues. The germline V gene encodes CDR1 LNHNV and CDR2 YYDKDF (reference sequence). The V gene lost 4 bases and the J gene lost 0 bases, with 9 bases spanning the gap.

The chain recombines TRBV7-8 with TRBJ2-3; 8 bases agree with TRBD2. The germline V gene has CDR1 SGHVS and CDR2 FQNEAQ. CDR3 size: 16 residues. The trim removed 0 bases at V and 14 bases at J, leaving 16 bases unmatched. CDR3 DNA sequence: TGTGCCAGCAGCTTAGCACGGCTAGCGGGCCTTACCGGTCGGTATTTT. Amino acid sequence: CASSLARLAGLTGRYF.

The chain joins TRBV7-9 to TRBJ1-4, with D perhaps matching TRBD1 (6 bases). Germline lookup yields CDR1 SEHNR and CDR2 FQNEAQ (reference sequence). The CDR3 covers 16 residues. Trimming shortened V by 5 bases and J by 4 bases, and 17 bases separated the two germline ends. CDR3 residues: CASSPHRVADNEKLFF. For the CDR3, the DNA is TGTGCCAGCAGCCCCCACAGGGTAGCCGATAATGAAAAACTGTTTTTT. The whole variable domain, remainder taken from reference TRBV7-9 and TRBJ1-4, is DTGVSQNPRHKITKRGQNVTFRCDPISEHNRLYWYRQTLGQGPEFLTYFQNEAQLEKSRLLSDRFSAERPKGSFSTLEIQRTEQGDSAMYLCASSPHRVADNEKLFFGSGTQLSVL.

The V and J genes are TRBV7-7 and TRBJ2-2; TRBD2 is a possible D gene (6 bases). CDR3 length equals 13 residues. Germline assignment: CDR1 SSHAT and CDR2 FNYEAQ (reference sequence). Trimming stripped 4 bases from V and 6 bases from J, with 9 bases between. The CDR3 DNA is TGTGCCAGCAGCTCTAGCGCAGCCGGGGAGCTGTTTTTT. Translating gives CASSSSAAGELFF.

The V call is TRBV2, the J call TRBJ2-7, with 11 bases that match TRBD2. Germline CDR1 reads SNHLY; CDR2 reads FYNNEI. The CDR3 has 13 residues. The junction had 2 bases not matched to a gene; V was cut back by 6 bases and J by 4 bases. The CDR3 reads CASSWTSGYEQYF. In nucleotides, the CDR3 is TGTGCCAGCAGCTGGACTAGCGGGTACGAGCAGTACTTC.

This sequence joins TRBV5-4 and TRBJ2-5, with 10 bases aligning to TRBD2. The CDR3 is 15 amino acids. Germline trimming cut 3 bases from V and 7 bases from J; bases unmatched to any gene: 9. Germline loops: CDR1 SGHNT, CDR2 YYREEE (reference sequence). CDR3 loop: CASSSASGSVGTQYF. The CDR3 DNA reads TGTGCCAGCAGCTCAGCTAGCGGGAGTGTGGGGACCCAGTACTTC.